A single sample is the source of the 12 T cell receptor beta chains below, sequenced in a study of blood T cells in healthy people across ages. The second PCR ran about 6 to 12 cycles with a sample-barcoded 5' primer and J-beta primers. TCRdb independently ran MiXCR on the 5' RACE reads; one entry per CDR3 protein. The repertoire holds roughly 1,800,000 distinct CDR3 sequences, with less than 50% as singletons. Sequencing was carried out using blood. Receptor source: a woman aged 40 to 50 in good health.

The genes are TRBV9 and TRBJ2-5; D might be TRBD1 (5 bases). Trimming took 4 bases from V and 5 from J, leaving 15 bases between them. The CDR3 spans 14 residues. Germline V gene data show CDR1 as SGDLS and CDR2 as YYNGEE. The CDR3, as DNA: TGTGCCAGCAGCCCAGAAGGGGATTCGGAGACCCAGTACTTC. Translated: CASSPEGDSETQYF.

The chain employs TRBV6-6 and TRBJ2-7; 7 bases map to TRBD1. This CDR3 has 13 amino acids. Germline CDR1 and CDR2: MNHNY and SVGAGI (reference sequence). The V gene end was trimmed by 8 bases and the J gene end by 10 bases; junction bases not matched to a gene: 14. The CDR3 loop is CASGPNDREIQYF. The CDR3 DNA sequence: TGTGCCAGCGGCCCCAACGACAGGGAAATTCAGTACTTC.

This clonotype was recorded many times. The V call is TRBV4-3, the J call TRBJ2-1, with a weak D call TRBD2 (7 bases). CDR3 size: 14 residues. Trimming removed 4 bases from V and 8 bases from J, with 15 bases in between. Germline V gene data show CDR1 as LGHNA and CDR2 as YSLEER. The CDR3 region has the DNA TGCGCCAGCAGCCCAGACTGGGGGGGCCATGAGCAGTTCTTC. It encodes CASSPDWGGHEQFF.

The CDR3 region is CSALNSGGGIDTQYF. The CDR3 DNA sequence: TGCAGTGCTCTGAATAGCGGGGGGGGAATAGATACGCAGTATTTT. The rearrangement uses TRBV20-1 and TRBJ2-3; 11 bases are a match to TRBD2. J gave up 5 bases and V 5 bases, and 9 bases lay outside the gene matches. This CDR3 is built from 15 residues. Germline V CDR1 and CDR2: DFQATT, SNEGSKA (reference sequence).

This rearrangement joins TRBV5-1 to TRBJ2-7, with no clear D. Germline loops: CDR1 SGHRS, CDR2 YFSETQ. The CDR3 covers 17 residues. Trimming took 0 bases from V and 4 from J, leaving 20 bases between them. The CDR3 spells CASSLGQVGLWVYEQYF. As DNA, the CDR3 is TGCGCCAGCAGCTTGGGGCAGGTGGGCCTTTGGGTTTACGAGCAGTACTTC.

DNA for the CDR3: TGTGCCACCAGTGATCGAGGGATCGGGTGGCCCCAGCATTTT. This gives the protein CATSDRGIGWPQHF. The rearrangement uses TRBV24-1 and TRBJ1-5, with D uncertain. The CDR3 is 14 residues long. Trimming removed 3 bases at V and 9 bases at J, with 14 bases between. Germline V lookup: CDR1 KGHDR, CDR2 SFDVKD.

This clonotype was observed a few times. The chain links TRBV7-2 to TRBJ2-3; D not certain. V dropped 5 bases and J dropped 2 bases, with 11 bases sitting between them. The CDR3 has 14 residues. Germline V CDR1 and CDR2: SGHTA, FQGNSA. This CDR3 reads CASSLRHYTDTQYF. The CDR3 nucleotides read TGTGCCAGCAGCCTTAGACACTACACAGATACGCAGTATTTT. The variable domain in full, completed from reference TRBV7-2 and TRBJ2-3, reads GAGVSQSPSNKVTEKGKDVELRCDPISGHTALYWYRQSLGQGLEFLIYFQGNSAPDKSGLPSDRFSAERTGGSVSTLTIQRTQQEDSAVYLCASSLRHYTDTQYFGPGTRLTVL.

The chain carries TRBV29-1 and TRBJ1-4; tentative D call: TRBD1 (5 bases). The V gene's germline CDR1 is SQVTM and CDR2 ANQGSEA. The V and J ends lost 4 bases and 0 bases respectively, with 9 bases between them. The CDR3 spans 14 residues. CDR3 nucleotides: TGCAGCGTTGGGACACCAGCAACTAATGAAAAACTGTTTTTT. This translates into CSVGTPATNEKLFF.

The sample holds one count of this clonotype. The rearrangement joins TRBV20-1 to TRBJ2-3, with D perhaps given as TRBD1 or TRBD2 (6 bases each). Germline CDR1 is DFQATT and CDR2 is SNEGSKA (reference sequence). This CDR3 has 15 residues. V was pared by 3 bases and J by 6 bases, with 19 bases between. In nucleotides, the CDR3 is TGCAGTGCTAGGAAGACTAGGGGGGTCACGGATACGCAGTATTTT. Residues: CSARKTRGVTDTQYF.

This clonotype was seen a handful of times. The chain combines TRBV4-3 with TRBJ2-5; D tentatively reads TRBD1 or TRBD2 (5 bases each). CDR1 is LGHNA, CDR2 YSLEER, per germline. This CDR3 region has 15 residues. The V and J ends lost 0 bases and 5 bases respectively, with 13 bases between them. The DNA for the CDR3 is TGCGCCAGCAGCCAAGAGTGGGGGTCATGGGAGACCCAGTACTTC. Translating it yields CASSQEWGSWETQYF.

The sample holds a few counts of this clonotype. The chain couples TRBV7-9 to TRBJ2-5; perhaps TRBD2 as D (5 bases). Trimming stripped 5 bases from V and 6 bases from J, with 13 bases between. Germline CDR1 is SEHNR and CDR2 is FQNEAQ (reference sequence). There are 13 residues in the CDR3. Written as DNA, the CDR3 is TGTGCCAGCAGCCCAGAGGGCAGTAAGACCCAGTACTTC. Translated: CASSPEGSKTQYF.

With regard to this clonotype: The junction differs from germline at one of its ends, possibly a read error. This chain uses TRBV4-3 with TRBJ1-5, with D possibly matching TRBD1 (5 bases). Germline V lookup: CDR1 LGHNA, CDR2 YSLEER. The CDR3 spans 15 residues. The CDR3 nucleotides are TGCGCCGGCAGCCAAGTGGAGGGGCCCAATCAGCCCCAGCATTTT. Translating gives CAGSQVEGPNQPQHF.